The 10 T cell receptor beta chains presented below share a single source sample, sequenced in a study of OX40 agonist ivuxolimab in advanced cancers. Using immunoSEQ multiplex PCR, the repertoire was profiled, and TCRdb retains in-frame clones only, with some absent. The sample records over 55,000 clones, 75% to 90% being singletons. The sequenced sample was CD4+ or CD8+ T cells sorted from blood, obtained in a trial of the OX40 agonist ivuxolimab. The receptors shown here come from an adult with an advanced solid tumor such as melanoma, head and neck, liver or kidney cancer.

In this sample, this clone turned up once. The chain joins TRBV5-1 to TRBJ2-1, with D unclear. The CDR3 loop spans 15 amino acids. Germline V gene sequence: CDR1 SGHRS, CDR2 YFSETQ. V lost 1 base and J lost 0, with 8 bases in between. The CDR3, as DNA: TGCGCCAGCAGCTTGAGAGCGAGCTCCTACAATGAGCAGTTCTTC. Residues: CASSLRASSYNEQFF.

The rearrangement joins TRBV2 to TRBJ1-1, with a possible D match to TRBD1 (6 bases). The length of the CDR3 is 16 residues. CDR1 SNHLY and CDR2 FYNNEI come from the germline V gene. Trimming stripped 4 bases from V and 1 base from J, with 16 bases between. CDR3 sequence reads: CASSVGVGGGNTEAFF. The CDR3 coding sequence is TGTGCCAGCAGTGTGGGGGTAGGGGGTGGGAACACTGAAGCTTTCTTT.

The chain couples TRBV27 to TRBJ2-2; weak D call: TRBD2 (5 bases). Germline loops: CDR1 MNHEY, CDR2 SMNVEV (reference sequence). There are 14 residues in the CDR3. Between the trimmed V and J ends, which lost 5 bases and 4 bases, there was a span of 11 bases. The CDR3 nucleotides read TGTGCCAGCAGTCTAGCAATTTCCACCGGGGAGCTGTTTTTT. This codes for CASSLAISTGELFF.

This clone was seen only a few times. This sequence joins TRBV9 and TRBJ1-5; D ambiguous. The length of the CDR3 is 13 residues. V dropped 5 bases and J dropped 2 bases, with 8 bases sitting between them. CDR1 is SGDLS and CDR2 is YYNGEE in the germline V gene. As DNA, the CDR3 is TGTGCCAGCAGTGCCGGCGGCAATCAGCCCCAGCATTTT. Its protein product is CASSAGGNQPQHF.

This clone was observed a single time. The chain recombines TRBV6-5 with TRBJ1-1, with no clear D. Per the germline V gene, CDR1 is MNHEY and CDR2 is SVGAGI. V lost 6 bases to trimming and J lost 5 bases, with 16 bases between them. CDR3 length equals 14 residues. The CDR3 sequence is CASSPSGVRTEAFF. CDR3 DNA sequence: TGTGCCAGCAGCCCCAGCGGGGTTAGGACTGAAGCTTTCTTT.

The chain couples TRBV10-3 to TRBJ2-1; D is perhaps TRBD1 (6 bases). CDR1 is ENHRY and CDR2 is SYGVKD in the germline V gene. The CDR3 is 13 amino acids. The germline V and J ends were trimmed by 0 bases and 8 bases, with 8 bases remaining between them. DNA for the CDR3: TGTGCCATCAGTGAGTCGCCAGGGGATGAGCAGTTCTTC. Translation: CAISESPGDEQFF.

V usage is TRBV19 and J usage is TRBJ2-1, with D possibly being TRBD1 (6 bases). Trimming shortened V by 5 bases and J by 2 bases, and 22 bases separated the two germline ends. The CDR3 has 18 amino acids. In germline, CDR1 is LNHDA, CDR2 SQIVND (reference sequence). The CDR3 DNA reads TGTGCCAGTAGTCGGCCTCTCCGGACAGCTCGTACCTACAATGAGCAGTTCTTC. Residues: CASSRPLRTARTYNEQFF.

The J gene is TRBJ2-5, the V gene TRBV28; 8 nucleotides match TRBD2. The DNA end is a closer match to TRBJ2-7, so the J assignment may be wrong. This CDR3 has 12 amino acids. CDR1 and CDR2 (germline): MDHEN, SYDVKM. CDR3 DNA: TGTGCCAGTGGACGGGGGGGCTACGAGCAGTACTTC. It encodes CASGRGGYEQYF.

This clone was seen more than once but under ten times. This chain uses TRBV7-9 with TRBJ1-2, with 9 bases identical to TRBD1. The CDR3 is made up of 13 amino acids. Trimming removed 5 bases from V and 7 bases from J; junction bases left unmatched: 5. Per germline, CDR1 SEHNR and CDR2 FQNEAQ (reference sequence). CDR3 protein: CASSQGQGIGYTF. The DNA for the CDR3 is TGTGCCAGCAGCCAGGGACAGGGCATTGGCTACACCTTC. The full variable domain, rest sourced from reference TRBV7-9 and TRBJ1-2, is DTGVSQNPRHKITKRGQNVTFRCDPISEHNRLYWYRQTLGQGPEFLTYFQNEAQLEKSRLLSDRFSAERPKGSFSTLEIQRTEQGDSAMYLCASSQGQGIGYTFGSGTRLTVV.

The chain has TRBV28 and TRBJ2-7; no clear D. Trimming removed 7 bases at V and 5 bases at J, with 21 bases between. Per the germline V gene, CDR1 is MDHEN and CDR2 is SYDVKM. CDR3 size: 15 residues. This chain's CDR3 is CASTADPTRNHEQYF. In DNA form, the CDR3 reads TGTGCCAGCACCGCGGACCCGACGAGGAATCACGAGCAGTACTTC.